The 13 T cell receptor beta chains presented below share a single source sample, sequenced in a study of vaccination and CD4 T cells after COVID-19. The treatment is: approximately nine-day PBMC culture with coronavirus spike peptide pools or control peptides (ViraFEST assay). What these receptors recognize is not known. The Oncomine TCR Beta short-read assay was applied to DNA of cultured CD4+ T cells. Each CDR3 protein is one row after TCRdb ran MiXCR on the PCR reads. The top ten hold 7.3% of the sample, which has nearly 9,000 distinct CDR3 sequences, about 57% seen once. The sequencing input was CD4+ T cells from blood, cultured in vitro. These receptors came from a human donor who had recovered from COVID-19.

The rearrangement joins TRBV20-1 to TRBJ2-3; the match to TRBD2 covers 13 bases. V shed 5 bases and J 5 bases; nucleotides not matched to a gene: 7. There are 15 residues in the CDR3. The germline CDR1 and CDR2 sequences are DFQATT and SNEGSKA (reference sequence). The CDR3 DNA reads as TGCAGTGCTCCTACTAGCGGGGGGGCGAAAGATACGCAGTATTTT. Translation: CSAPTSGGAKDTQYF.

The chain links TRBV2 to TRBJ2-7, with no clear D. Trimming left V 2 bases short and J 7 bases short, with 6 bases between. This CDR3 has 11 amino acids. CDR1 and CDR2 from the germline V gene are SNHLY and FYNNEI. The CDR3 coding sequence is TGTGCCAGCAGTGAATGGGCTGAGCAGTACTTC. As protein: CASSEWAEQYF.

A few counts support this clonotype. This rearrangement joins TRBV18 to TRBJ1-1; D gene unclear. With 0 bases removed from V and 1 base from J, the gap between germline ends came to 9 bases. The CDR3 runs 15 residues. Germline CDR1 is KGHSH and CDR2 is LQKENI. In DNA form, the CDR3 reads TGTGCCAGCTCACCACCGCTCCAAAGGAACACTGAAGCTTTCTTT. Translation gives CASSPPLQRNTEAFF.

The gene calls are TRBV28 and TRBJ2-5; tentative D call: TRBD2 (7 bases). Germline V gene data show CDR1 as MDHEN and CDR2 as SYDVKM. The V end was cut by 4 bases, the J end by 5 bases, with 17 bases between. CDR3 length equals 15 residues. CDR3 in amino acids: CASSSLGGPRETQYF. For the CDR3, the DNA is TGTGCCAGCAGTTCCCTCGGGGGGCCTCGGGAGACCCAGTACTTC.

The rearrangement uses TRBV9 and TRBJ1-1; D not resolved. The CDR3 covers 15 residues. Germline CDR1 is SGDLS and CDR2 is YYNGEE. V lost 2 bases to trimming and J lost 2 bases, with 13 bases between them. CDR3 bases: TGTGCCAGCAGCGTCGTACCCGTGATCAACACTGAAGCTTTCTTT. This codes for CASSVVPVINTEAFF.

The V and J genes are TRBV7-4 and TRBJ2-3; no clear D gene. Germline CDR1 and CDR2: SGHVT and SQSDAQ. V was pared by 5 bases and J by 3 bases, with 9 bases between. There are 13 residues in the CDR3. CDR3 sequence: CASSESPTDTQYF. The CDR3 nucleotides read TGTGCCAGCAGCGAATCCCCAACAGATACGCAGTATTTT.

V is TRBV20-1 and J is TRBJ1-1; no reliable D call. The CDR3 is 15 residues long. V lost 6 bases, J lost 1 base, and 18 bases lay in between. Germline CDR1 and CDR2: DFQATT and SNEGSKA (reference sequence). The DNA of the CDR3 is TGCAGTGCCCAGACACCTATGCGGGGGAACACTGAAGCTTTCTTT. Its protein is CSAQTPMRGNTEAFF.

Remarks on this clonotype: One end of the junction is discordant with germline, which a read error may explain. CDR3 protein: CASSIEGKSGYTF. In DNA, the CDR3 is TGCGCCAGCAGCATAGAGGGGAAAAGTGGCTACACCTTC. The chain has TRBV7-9 and TRBJ1-2, with D perhaps TRBD1 (5 bases). The length of the CDR3 is 13 residues. Germline loops: CDR1 SEHNR, CDR2 FQNEAQ (reference sequence). The variable domain in full, with the rest retrieved from reference TRBV7-9 and TRBJ1-2, is DTGVSQNPRHKITKRGQNVTFRCDPISEHNRLYWYRQTLGQGPEFLTYFQNEAQLEKSRLLSDRFSAERPKGSFSTLEIQRTEQGDSAMYLCASSIEGKSGYTFGSGTRLTVV.

This clonotype is large in the sample. The DNA for the CDR3 is TGTGCCAGCAGCTTTGAGAGCACAGATACGCAGTATTTT. Translated: CASSFESTDTQYF. The rearrangement joins TRBV7-9 to TRBJ2-3; D unclear. The V end lost 3 bases, the J end lost 0 bases, and 4 bases lay between the germline ends. This CDR3 has 13 amino acids. Germline lookup yields CDR1 SEHNR and CDR2 FQNEAQ (reference sequence). Drawing the rest from reference TRBV7-9 and TRBJ2-3, the complete variable domain is DTGVSQNPRHKITKRGQNVTFRCDPISEHNRLYWYRQTLGQGPEFLTYFQNEAQLEKSRLLSDRFSAERPKGSFSTLEIQRTEQGDSAMYLCASSFESTDTQYFGPGTRLTVL.

The chain employs TRBV12-3 or TRBV12-4 and TRBJ2-1; 10 nucleotides agree with TRBD2. The CDR3 covers 17 residues. V was clipped by 5 bases and J by 2 bases; unmatched bases: 9. In DNA, the CDR3 is TGTGCCAGCAGTGCCAGCACTAGCGGGGTAACCTACAATGAGCAGTTCTTC. Amino acids: CASSASTSGVTYNEQFF.

This clonotype was observed a few times. The chain employs TRBV3-1 and TRBJ2-6; no clear D gene. Per the germline V gene, CDR1 is LGHDT and CDR2 is YNNKEL (reference sequence). Trimming left V 2 bases short and J 4 bases short, with 3 bases between. The CDR3 is made up of 13 amino acids. This CDR3 is CASSQPGANVLTF. The CDR3 nucleotides read TGTGCCAGCAGCCAACCCGGGGCCAACGTCCTGACTTTC.

The sample holds a few counts of this clonotype. The V call is TRBV24-1, the J call TRBJ1-6; D is unclear. Per the germline V gene, CDR1 is KGHDR and CDR2 is SFDVKD. V was cut by 3 bases and J by 7 bases, with 12 bases left in between. This CDR3 comprises 15 residues. CDR3 in DNA: TGTGCCACCAGTGATCCGAAGCGGGTAAATTCACCCCTCCACTTT. Its translation is CATSDPKRVNSPLHF.

The CDR3 DNA reads TGTGCCAGCAGCGAACTTAGACTAGCCACCTACAATGAGCAGTTCTTC. Translation: CASSELRLATYNEQFF. The chain combines TRBV9 with TRBJ2-1; TRBD2 matches at 7 bases. The CDR3 has 16 amino acids. CDR1 SGDLS and CDR2 YYNGEE come from the germline V gene. Germline trimming cut 3 bases from V and 2 bases from J; bases unmatched to any gene: 8.